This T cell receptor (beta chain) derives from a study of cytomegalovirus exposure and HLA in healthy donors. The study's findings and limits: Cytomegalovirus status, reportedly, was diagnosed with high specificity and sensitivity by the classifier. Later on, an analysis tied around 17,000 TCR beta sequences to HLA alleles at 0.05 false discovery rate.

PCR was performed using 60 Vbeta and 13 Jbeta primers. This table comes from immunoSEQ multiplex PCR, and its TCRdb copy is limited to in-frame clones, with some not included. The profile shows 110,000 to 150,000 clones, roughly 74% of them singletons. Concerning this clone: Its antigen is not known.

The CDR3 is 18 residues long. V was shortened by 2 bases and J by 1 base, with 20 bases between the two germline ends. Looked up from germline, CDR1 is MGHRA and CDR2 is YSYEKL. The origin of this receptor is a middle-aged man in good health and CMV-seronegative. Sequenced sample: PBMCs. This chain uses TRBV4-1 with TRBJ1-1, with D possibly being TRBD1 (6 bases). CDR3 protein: CASSQLTLIRGENTEAFF. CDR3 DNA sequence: TGCGCCAGCAGCCAACTCACACTCATCAGGGGAGAGAACACTGAAGCTTTCTTT.